This T cell receptor beta chain comes out of a study of chemoradiotherapy in HPV16-positive cancers. Overall study: Functional T-cell assays on a couple of HPV16-positive patients' cells defined candidate HPV-specific clones and common TCR motifs.

The germline gives CDR1 MNHEY, CDR2 SVGAGI. The CDR3 runs to 15 residues. Trimming at V came to 6 bases and at J to 8 bases, leaving 15 bases not matched to a gene. Regarding this clone: Its specificity is not known.

Study-wide points: Candidate HPV-specific clones and E7-related TCR motifs grew in tumor during treatment. HPV-responsive T-cell expansion during chemoradiotherapy was linked to improved recurrence-free survival in HPV16-positive patients. The functional HPV-specific definition rests on just a couple of HPV16-positive patients.

Sequencing used immunoSEQ multiplex PCR; TCRdb keeps in-frame clones, though not all of them. The sample lists several thousand clones, 71% seen once, with 4.5% to 5.5% in the top ten. The specimen was tumor tissue, collected from a patient who underwent chemoradiotherapy. This sequence originates from a human donor with HPV-associated anogenital cancer. V gene TRBV6-5 combines with J gene TRBJ1-2; TRBD1 matches at 7 bases. CDR3 nucleotides: TGTGCCAGCAGCCGAGAATCTACAGGGGACGAGGGCTACACCTTC. Residues: CASSRESTGDEGYTF.